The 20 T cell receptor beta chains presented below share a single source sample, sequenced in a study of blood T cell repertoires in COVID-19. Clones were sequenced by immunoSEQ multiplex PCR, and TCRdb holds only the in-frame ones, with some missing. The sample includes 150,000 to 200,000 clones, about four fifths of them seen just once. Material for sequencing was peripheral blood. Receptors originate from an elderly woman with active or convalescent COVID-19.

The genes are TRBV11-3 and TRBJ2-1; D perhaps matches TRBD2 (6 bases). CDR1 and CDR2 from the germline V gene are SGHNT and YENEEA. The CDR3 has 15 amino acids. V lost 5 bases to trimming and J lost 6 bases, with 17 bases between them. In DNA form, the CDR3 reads TGTGCCAGCAGCCCATCGGGGGAGGTTCGCAATGAGCAGTTCTTC. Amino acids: CASSPSGEVRNEQFF.

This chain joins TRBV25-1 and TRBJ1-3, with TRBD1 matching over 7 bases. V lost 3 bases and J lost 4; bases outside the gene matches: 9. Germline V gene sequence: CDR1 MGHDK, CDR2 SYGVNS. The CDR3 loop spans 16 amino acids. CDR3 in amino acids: CASSDRGVLTGNTIYF. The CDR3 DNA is TGTGCCAGCAGTGACAGGGGGGTGTTAACGGGAAACACCATATATTTT.

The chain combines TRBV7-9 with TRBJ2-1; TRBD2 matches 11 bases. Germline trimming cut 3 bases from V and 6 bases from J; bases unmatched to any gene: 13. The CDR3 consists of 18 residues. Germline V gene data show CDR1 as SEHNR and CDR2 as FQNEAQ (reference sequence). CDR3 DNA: TGTGCCAGCAGCTTCAAACGAAGACTAGCGGGACTATTCAATGAGCAGTTCTTC. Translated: CASSFKRRLAGLFNEQFF.

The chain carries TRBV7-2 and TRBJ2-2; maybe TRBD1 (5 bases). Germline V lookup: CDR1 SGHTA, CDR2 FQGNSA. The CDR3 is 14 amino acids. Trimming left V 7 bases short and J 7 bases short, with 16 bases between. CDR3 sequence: CASTKQDLYGELFF. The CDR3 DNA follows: TGTGCCAGCACTAAACAGGACCTATACGGGGAGCTGTTTTTT.

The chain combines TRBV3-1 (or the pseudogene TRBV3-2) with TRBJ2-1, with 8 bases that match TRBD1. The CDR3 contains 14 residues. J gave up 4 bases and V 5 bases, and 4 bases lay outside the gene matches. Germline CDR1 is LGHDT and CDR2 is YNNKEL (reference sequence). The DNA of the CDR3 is TGTGCCAGCAGCGGACAGGGTGCATACAATGAGCAGTTCTTC. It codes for CASSGQGAYNEQFF.

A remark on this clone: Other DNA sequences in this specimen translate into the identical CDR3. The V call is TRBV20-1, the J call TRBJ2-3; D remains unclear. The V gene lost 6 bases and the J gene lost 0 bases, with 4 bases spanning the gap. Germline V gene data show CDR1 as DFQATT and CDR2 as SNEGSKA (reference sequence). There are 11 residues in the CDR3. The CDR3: CSALSTDTQYF. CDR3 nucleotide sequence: TGCAGTGCCTTAAGCACAGATACGCAGTATTTT.

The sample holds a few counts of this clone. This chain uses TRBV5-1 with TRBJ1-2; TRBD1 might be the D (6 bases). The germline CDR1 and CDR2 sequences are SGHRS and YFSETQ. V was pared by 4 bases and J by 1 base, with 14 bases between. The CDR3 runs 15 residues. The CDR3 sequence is CASSQGLGFNYGYTF. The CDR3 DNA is TGCGCCAGCAGCCAGGGGTTGGGTTTTAACTATGGCTACACCTTC.

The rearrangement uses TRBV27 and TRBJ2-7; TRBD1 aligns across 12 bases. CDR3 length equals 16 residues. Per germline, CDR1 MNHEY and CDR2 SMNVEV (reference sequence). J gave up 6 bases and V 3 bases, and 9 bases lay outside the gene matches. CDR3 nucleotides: TGTGCCAGCAGTTTGCGGACCGGGACAGGGGGCCTCGAGCAGTACTTC. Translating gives CASSLRTGTGGLEQYF.

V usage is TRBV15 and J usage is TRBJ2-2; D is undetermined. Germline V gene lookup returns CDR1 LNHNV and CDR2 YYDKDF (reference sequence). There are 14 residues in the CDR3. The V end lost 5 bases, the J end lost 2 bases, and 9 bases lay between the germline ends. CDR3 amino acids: CATSHHTNTGELFF. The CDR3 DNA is TGTGCCACCAGCCATCACACCAACACCGGGGAGCTGTTTTTT.

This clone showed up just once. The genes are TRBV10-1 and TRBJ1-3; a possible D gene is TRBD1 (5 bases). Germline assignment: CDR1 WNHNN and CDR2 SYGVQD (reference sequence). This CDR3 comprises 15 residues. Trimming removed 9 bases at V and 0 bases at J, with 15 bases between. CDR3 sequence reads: CASSGGESSGNTIYF. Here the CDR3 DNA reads TGCGCCAGTTCCGGGGGTGAAAGCTCTGGAAACACCATATATTTT.

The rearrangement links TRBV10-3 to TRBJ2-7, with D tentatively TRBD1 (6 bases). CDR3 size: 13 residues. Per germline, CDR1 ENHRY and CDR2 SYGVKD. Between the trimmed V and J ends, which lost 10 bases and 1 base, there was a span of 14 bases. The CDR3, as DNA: TGTGCCACCGGGACACCTAAATCCTACGAGCAGTACTTC. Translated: CATGTPKSYEQYF.

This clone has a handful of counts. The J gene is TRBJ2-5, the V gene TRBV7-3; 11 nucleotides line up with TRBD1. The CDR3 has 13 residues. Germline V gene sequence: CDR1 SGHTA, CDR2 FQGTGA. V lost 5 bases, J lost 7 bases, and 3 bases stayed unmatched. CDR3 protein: CASSTGTGGTQYF. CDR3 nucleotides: TGTGCCAGCAGCACCGGGACAGGGGGGACCCAGTACTTC.

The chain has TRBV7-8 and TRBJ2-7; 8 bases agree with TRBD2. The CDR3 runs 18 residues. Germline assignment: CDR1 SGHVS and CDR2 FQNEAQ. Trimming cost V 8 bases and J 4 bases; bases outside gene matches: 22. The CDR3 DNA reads TGTGCCAGCTTCAGTTCCCTAGAAGCGGGAGCTATAGGGTACGAGCAGTACTTC. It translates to CASFSSLEAGAIGYEQYF.

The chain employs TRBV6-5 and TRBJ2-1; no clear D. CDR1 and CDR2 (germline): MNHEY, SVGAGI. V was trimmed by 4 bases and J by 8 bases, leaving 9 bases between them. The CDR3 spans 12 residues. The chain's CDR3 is CASSSLRDEQFF. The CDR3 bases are TGTGCCAGCAGTTCCCTCCGGGATGAGCAGTTCTTC.

In DNA form, the CDR3 reads TGCGCCAGCAGTGACTCCGGGGGAATGTATGGCTACACCTTC. Residues: CASSDSGGMYGYTF. The chain is built from TRBV10-2 and TRBJ1-2, with D possibly matching TRBD1 (5 bases). Germline CDR1 and CDR2: WSHSY and SAAADI. The CDR3 spans 14 residues. Trimming stripped 3 bases from V and 5 bases from J, with 13 bases between.

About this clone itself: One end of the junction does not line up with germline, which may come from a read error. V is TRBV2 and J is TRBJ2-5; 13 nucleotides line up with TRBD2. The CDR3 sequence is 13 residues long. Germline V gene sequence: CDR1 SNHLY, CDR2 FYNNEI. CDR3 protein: CASSAGLAGVMDF. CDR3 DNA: TGTGCCAGCAGTGCTGGACTAGCGGGAGTCATGGACTTC.

CDR3 coding DNA: TGTGCCAGCAGCGCCGGAGGAGGGGTAGGTTCACCCCTCCACTTT. This gives the protein CASSAGGGVGSPLHF. The chain recombines TRBV7-9 with TRBJ1-6, with D perhaps TRBD1 (5 bases). The germline V gene encodes CDR1 SEHNR and CDR2 FQNEAQ (reference sequence). The V end was cut by 5 bases, the J end by 9 bases, with 17 bases between. The CDR3 runs to 15 residues.

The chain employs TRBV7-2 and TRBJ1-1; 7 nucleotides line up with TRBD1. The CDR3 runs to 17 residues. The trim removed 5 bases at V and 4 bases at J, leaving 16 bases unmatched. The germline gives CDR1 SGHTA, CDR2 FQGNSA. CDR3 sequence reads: CASSLPRRQGQSTEAFF. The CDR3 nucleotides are TGTGCCAGCAGCCTACCCCGCCGACAGGGTCAGAGCACTGAAGCTTTCTTT.

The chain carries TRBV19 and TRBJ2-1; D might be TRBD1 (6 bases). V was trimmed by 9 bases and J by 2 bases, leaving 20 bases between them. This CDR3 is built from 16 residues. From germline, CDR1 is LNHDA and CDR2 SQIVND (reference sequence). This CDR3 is CASSSDGTPTYNEQFF. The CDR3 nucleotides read TGTGCCAGCAGTTCGGACGGGACACCCACCTACAATGAGCAGTTCTTC.

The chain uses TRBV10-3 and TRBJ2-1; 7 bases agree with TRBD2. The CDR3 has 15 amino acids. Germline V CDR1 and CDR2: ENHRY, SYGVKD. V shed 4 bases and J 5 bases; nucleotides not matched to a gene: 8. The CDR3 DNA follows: TGTGCCATCAGTGGCCTTAGCGGGCTAAACAATGAGCAGTTCTTC. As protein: CAISGLSGLNNEQFF.